This T cell receptor beta chain came from a study of sequential checkpoint blockade in melanoma. On the study more broadly: Arm A got nivolumab then ipilimumab; arm B the reverse, 1:1.

Clones were sequenced by immunoSEQ multiplex PCR, and TCRdb holds only the in-frame ones, with some missing. The sample includes 15,000 to 20,000 clones, roughly 72% of them seen just once. Treatment noted: randomized to nivolumab then ipilimumab (arm A) or the reverse (arm B). No patient had prior DNA-damaging chemotherapy. This clonotype was sampled from a human donor with melanoma. The source was CD8+ T cells sorted from blood (inferred from file names), collected from a patient given nivolumab and ipilimumab in sequence.

The CDR3 here is CASSYRETQYF. The CDR3, as DNA: TGTGCCAGCAGCTACCGGGAGACCCAGTACTTC. The rearrangement joins TRBV5-4 to TRBJ2-5; no firm D call. The CDR3 length is 11 residues. Germline CDR1 reads SGHNT; CDR2 reads YYREEE (reference sequence). V shed 3 bases and J shed 5 bases, with 5 bases lying between them.